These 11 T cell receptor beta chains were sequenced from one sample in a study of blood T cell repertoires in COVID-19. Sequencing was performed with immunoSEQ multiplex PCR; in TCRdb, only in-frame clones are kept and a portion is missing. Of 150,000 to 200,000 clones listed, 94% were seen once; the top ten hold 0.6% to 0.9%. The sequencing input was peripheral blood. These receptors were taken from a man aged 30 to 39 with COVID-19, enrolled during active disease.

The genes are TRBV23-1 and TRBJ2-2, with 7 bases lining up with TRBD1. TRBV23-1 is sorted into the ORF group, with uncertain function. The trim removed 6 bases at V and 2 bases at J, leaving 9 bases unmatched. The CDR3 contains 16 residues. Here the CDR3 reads CASSRRGQSNTGELFF. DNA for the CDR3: TGCGCCAGCAGCCGCCGGGGACAGTCAAACACCGGGGAGCTGTTTTTT.

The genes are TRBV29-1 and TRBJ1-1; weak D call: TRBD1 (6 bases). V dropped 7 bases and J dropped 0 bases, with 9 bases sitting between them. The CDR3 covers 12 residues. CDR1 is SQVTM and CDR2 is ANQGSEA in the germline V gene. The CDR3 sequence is CSGQAMNTEAFF. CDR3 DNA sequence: TGCAGCGGACAGGCAATGAACACTGAAGCTTTCTTT.

CDR3 in amino acids: CASSVPFHDTQNTEAFF. Here the CDR3 DNA reads TGTGCCAGCAGTGTCCCATTCCACGATACACAGAACACTGAAGCTTTCTTT. This sequence joins TRBV6-1 and TRBJ1-1; D unresolved. The CDR3 contains 17 residues. Trimming stripped 4 bases from V and 1 base from J, with 19 bases between. Germline V CDR1 and CDR2: MNHNS, SASEGT.

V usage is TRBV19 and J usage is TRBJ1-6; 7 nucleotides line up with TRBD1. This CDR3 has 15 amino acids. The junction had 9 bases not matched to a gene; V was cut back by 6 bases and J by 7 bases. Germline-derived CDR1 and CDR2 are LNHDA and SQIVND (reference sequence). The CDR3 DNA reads TGTGCCAGTAGCGCGACAGGGTTTCAGAATTCACCCCTCCACTTT. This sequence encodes CASSATGFQNSPLHF.

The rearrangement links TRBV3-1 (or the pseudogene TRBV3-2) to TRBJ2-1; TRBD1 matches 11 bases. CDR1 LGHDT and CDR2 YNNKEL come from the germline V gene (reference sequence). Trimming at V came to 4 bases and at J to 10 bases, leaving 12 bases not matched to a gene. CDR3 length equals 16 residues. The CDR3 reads CASSPRGWTGGEEQFF. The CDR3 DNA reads TGTGCCAGCAGCCCAAGAGGGTGGACAGGGGGCGAGGAGCAGTTCTTC.

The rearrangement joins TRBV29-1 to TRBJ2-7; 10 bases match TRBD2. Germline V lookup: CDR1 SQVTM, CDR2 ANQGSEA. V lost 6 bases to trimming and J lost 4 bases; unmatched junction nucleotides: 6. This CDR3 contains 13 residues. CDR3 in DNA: TGCAGCGTGAGCGGGGGGGCAAGGTACGAGCAGTACTTC. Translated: CSVSGGARYEQYF.

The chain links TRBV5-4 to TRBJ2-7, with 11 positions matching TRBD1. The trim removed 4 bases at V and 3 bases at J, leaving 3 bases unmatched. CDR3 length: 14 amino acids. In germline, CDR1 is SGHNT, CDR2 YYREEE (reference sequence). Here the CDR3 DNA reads TGTGCCAGCAGCGCCGGGACAGGGGGCTACGAGCAGTACTTC. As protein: CASSAGTGGYEQYF.

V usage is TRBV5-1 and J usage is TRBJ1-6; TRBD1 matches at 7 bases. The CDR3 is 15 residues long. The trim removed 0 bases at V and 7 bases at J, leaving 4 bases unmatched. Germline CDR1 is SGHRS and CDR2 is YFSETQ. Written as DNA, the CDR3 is TGCGCCAGCAGCTTGGAGGGGGCGCGGAATTCACCCCTCCACTTT. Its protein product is CASSLEGARNSPLHF.

The CDR3 region has the DNA TGTGCCAGCAGCTCCGGACAGGGGGCTTTGGTCAATCAGCCCCAGCATTTT. Translating gives CASSSGQGALVNQPQHF. V and J are TRBV6-2 or TRBV6-3 and TRBJ1-5; 11 nucleotides match TRBD1. CDR3 length: 17 residues. The germline V gene has CDR1 MNHEY and CDR2 SVGEGT. The V and J ends lost 6 bases and 3 bases, in that order; junction bases with no gene match: 10.

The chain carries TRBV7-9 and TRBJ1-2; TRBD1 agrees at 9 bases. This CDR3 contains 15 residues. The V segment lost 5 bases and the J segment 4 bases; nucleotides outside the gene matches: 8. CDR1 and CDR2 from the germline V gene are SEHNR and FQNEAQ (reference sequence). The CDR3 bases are TGTGCCAGCAGCCCGGGGACAGGGCCGGTCTATGGCTACACCTTC. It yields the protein CASSPGTGPVYGYTF.

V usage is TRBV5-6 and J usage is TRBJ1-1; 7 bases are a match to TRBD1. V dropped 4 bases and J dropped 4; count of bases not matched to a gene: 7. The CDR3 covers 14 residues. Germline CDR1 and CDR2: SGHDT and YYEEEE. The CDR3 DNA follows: TGTGCCAGCAGCCGTGACAGGGCAGGCACTGAAGCTTTCTTT. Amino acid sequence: CASSRDRAGTEAFF. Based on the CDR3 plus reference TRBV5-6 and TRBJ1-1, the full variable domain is DAGVTQSPTHLIKTRGQQVTLRCSPKSGHDTVSWYQQALGQGPQFIFQYYEEEERQRGNFPDRFSGHQFPNYSSELNVNALLLGDSALYLCASSRDRAGTEAFFGQGTRLTVV.